The sample holds one count of the clone carrying this T cell receptor beta chain. Its specificity is unknown. This entry comes from a study of OX40 agonist ivuxolimab in advanced cancers. Across the study: All patients had ivuxolimab intravenously every 2 weeks at 0.01 to 10 mg/kg. Three patients got partial responses; one had hepatocellular carcinoma and two had cutaneous melanoma.

General study findings and limits: The CD4+ and CD8+ T cells in the blood had expanded clonally by week 6 at 0.1 to 3.0 mg/kg.

The table came from immunoSEQ multiplex PCR; TCRdb's copy has only in-frame clones and leaves some out. The table shows about 50,000 clones, with more than 75% occurring only once. Deletions cut 6 bases from V and 4 bases from J, with 19 bases between. Germline V gene lookup returns CDR1 SNHLY and CDR2 FYNNEI. The CDR3 is 16 amino acids. Sequencing used CD4+ or CD8+ T cells sorted from blood, obtained in a trial of the OX40 agonist ivuxolimab. The chain has TRBV2 and TRBJ2-1; D is undetermined. The TCR originated in an adult with an advanced solid tumor such as melanoma, head and neck, liver or kidney cancer. Written as DNA, the CDR3 is TGTGCCAGCAGGGGAAGAAGCACAATAACTTACAATGAGCAGTTCTTC. The encoded protein is CASRGRSTITYNEQFF.